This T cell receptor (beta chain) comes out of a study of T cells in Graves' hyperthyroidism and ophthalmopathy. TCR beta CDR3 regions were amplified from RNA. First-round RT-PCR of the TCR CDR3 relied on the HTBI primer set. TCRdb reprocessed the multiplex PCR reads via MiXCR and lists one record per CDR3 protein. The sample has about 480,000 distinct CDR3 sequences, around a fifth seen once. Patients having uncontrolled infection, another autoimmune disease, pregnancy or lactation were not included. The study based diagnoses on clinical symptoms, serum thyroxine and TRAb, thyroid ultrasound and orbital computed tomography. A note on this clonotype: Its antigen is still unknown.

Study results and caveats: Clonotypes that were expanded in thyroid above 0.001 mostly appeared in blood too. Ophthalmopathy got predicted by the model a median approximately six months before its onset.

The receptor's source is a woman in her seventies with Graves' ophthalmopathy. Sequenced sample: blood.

CDR3 sequence: CASSYQSQTGTGNNQPQHF. In DNA form, the CDR3 reads TGTGCCAGCAGTTACCAATCACAAACCGGGACGGGAAACAATCAGCCCCAGCATTTT. The chain employs TRBV6-5 and TRBJ1-5; a possible D gene is TRBD1 (5 bases). The CDR3 totals 19 residues. Deletions cut 2 bases from V and 3 bases from J, with 23 bases between. The germline V gene encodes CDR1 MNHEY and CDR2 SVGAGI.